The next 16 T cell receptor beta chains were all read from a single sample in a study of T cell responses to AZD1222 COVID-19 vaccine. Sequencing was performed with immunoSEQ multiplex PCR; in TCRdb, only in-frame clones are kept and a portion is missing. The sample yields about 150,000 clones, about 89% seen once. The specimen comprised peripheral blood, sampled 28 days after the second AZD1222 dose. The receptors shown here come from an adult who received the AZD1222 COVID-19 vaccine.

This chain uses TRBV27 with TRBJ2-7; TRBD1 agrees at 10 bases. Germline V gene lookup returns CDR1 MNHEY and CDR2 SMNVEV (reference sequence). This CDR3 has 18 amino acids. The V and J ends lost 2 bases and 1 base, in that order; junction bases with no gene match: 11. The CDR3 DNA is TGTGCCAGCAGTTTAATTCCACCGGGACAGGGGCCTTCCTACGAGCAGTACTTC. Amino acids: CASSLIPPGQGPSYEQYF.

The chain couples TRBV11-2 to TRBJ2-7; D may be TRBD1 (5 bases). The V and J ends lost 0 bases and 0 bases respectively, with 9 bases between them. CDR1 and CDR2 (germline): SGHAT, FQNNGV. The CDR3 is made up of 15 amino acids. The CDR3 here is CASSLDRVPSYEQYF. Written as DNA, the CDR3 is TGTGCCAGCAGCTTAGACAGGGTCCCCTCCTACGAGCAGTACTTC.

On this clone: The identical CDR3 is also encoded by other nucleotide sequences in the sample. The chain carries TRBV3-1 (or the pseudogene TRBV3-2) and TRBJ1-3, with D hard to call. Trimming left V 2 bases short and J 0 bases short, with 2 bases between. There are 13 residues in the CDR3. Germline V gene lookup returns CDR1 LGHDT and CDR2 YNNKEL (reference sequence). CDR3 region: CASSQSSGNTIYF. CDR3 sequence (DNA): TGTGCCAGCAGCCAATCCTCTGGAAACACCATATATTTT.

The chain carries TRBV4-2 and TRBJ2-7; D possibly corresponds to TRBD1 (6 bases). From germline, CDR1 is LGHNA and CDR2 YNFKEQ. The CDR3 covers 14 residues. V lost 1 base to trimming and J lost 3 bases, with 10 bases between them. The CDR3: CASSQARTDYEQYF. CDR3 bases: TGTGCCAGCAGCCAAGCGAGGACAGACTACGAGCAGTACTTC.

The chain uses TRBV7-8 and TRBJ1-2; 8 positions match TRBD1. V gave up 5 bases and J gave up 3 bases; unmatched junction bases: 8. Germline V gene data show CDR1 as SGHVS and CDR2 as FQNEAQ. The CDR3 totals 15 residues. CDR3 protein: CASSPNPGQDYGYTF. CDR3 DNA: TGTGCCAGCAGCCCCAACCCGGGACAGGACTATGGCTACACCTTC.

CDR3 nucleotide sequence: TGTGCCAGCGGTACAGGGACCGCTAGCAATCAGCCCCAGCATTTT. Amino acid sequence: CASGTGTASNQPQHF. This chain uses TRBV2 with TRBJ1-5, with D perhaps TRBD1 (6 bases). The germline gives CDR1 SNHLY, CDR2 FYNNEI. CDR3 size: 15 residues. V lost 8 bases, J lost 0 bases, and 14 bases lay in between.

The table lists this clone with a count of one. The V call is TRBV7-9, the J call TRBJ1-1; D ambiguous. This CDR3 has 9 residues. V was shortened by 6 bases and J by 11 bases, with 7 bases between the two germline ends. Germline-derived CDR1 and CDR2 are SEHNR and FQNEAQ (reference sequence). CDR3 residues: CASSTAAFF. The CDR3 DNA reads TGTGCCAGCAGTACAGCGGCTTTCTTT.

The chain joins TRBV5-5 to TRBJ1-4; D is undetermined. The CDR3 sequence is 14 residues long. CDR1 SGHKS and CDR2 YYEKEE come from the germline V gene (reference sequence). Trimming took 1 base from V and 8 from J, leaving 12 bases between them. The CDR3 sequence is CASSLWREGEKLFF. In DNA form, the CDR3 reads TGTGCCAGCAGCTTGTGGAGGGAGGGAGAAAAACTGTTTTTT.

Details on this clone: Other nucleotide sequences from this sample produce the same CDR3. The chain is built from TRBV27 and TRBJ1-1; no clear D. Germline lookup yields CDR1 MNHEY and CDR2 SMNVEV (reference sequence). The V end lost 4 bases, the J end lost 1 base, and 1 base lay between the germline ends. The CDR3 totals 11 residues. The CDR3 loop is CASSSNTEAFF. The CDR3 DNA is TGTGCCAGCAGTTCGAACACTGAAGCTTTCTTT.

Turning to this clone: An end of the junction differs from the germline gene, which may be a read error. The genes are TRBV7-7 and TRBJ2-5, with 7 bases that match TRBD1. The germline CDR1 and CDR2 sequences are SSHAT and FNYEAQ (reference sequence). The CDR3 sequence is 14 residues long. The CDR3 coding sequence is TGTGCTAGCAGCTTCGGACAGGACGGCGAGACCCAGTACTTC. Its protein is CASSFGQDGETQYF.

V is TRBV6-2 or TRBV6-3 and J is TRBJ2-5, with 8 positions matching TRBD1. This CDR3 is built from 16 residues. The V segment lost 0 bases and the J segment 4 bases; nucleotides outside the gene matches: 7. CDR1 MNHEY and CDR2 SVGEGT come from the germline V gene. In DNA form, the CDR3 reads TGTGCCAGCAGTTACTCGCCTCAGGGGGCTAGAGAGACCCAGTACTTC. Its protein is CASSYSPQGARETQYF.

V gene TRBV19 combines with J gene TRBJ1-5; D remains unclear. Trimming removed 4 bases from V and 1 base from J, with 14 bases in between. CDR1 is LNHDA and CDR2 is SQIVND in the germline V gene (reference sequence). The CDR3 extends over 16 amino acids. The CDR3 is CASSTTWTHSNQPQHF. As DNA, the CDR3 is TGTGCCAGTAGTACCACATGGACTCACAGCAATCAGCCCCAGCATTTT.

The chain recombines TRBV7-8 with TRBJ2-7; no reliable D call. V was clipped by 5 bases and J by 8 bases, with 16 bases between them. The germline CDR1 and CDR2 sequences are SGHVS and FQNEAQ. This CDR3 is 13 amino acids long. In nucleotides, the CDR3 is TGTGCCAGCAGCCGCGGTGACCTAGAAAAGCAGTACTTC. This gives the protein CASSRGDLEKQYF.

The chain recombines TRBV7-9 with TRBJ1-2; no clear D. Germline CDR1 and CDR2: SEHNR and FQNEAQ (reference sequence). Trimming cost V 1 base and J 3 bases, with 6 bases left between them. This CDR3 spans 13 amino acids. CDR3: CASSLEGYYGYTF. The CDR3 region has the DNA TGTGCCAGCAGCTTAGAGGGTTACTATGGCTACACCTTC. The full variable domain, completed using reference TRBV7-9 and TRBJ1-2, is DTGVSQNPRHKITKRGQNVTFRCDPISEHNRLYWYRQTLGQGPEFLTYFQNEAQLEKSRLLSDRFSAERPKGSFSTLEIQRTEQGDSAMYLCASSLEGYYGYTFGSGTRLTVV.

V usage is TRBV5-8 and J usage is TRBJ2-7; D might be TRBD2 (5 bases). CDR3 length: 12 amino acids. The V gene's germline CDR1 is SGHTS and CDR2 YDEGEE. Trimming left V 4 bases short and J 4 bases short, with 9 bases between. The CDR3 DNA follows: TGTGCCAGCAGCCGGGATCGATACGAGCAGTACTTC. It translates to CASSRDRYEQYF.

The CDR3 nucleotides read TGCGCCAGCAGCCAAGAGAAGGTCCGAAGCTCCTACGAGCAGTACTTC. This translates into CASSQEKVRSSYEQYF. The chain combines TRBV4-3 with TRBJ2-7; D unclear. Trimming shortened V by 0 bases and J by 0 bases, and 12 bases separated the two germline ends. CDR1 is LGHNA and CDR2 is YSLEER in the germline V gene. The CDR3 totals 16 residues.